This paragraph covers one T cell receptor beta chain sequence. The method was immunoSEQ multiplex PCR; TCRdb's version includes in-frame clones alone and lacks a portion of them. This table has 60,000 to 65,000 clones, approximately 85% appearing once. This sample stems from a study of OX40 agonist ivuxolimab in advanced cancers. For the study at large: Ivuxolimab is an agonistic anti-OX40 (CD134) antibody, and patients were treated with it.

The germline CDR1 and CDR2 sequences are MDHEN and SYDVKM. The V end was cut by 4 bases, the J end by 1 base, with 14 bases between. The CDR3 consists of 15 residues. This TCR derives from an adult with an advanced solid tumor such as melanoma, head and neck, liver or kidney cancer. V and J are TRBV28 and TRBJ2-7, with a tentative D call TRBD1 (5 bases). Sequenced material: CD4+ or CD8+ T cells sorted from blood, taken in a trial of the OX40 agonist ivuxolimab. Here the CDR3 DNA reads TGTGCCAGCAGTTCCGAGGACCCAGGGTCCTACGAGCAGTACTTC. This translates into CASSSEDPGSYEQYF.